The source of this T cell receptor (beta chain) is a study of cytomegalovirus exposure and HLA in healthy donors. Whole-study results and caveats: In vitro assays verified that three CMV-associated chains recognized CMV antigens specifically. Both high specificity and high sensitivity reportedly marked the classifier's diagnosis of cytomegalovirus status. Cytomegalovirus-associated TCR beta chains were listed, numbering 150 to 200.

Trimming cost V 0 bases and J 1 base, with 6 bases left between them. The CDR3 has 13 residues. Per germline, CDR1 GTSNPN and CDR2 SVGIG (reference sequence). Using immunoSEQ multiplex PCR, the repertoire was profiled, and TCRdb retains in-frame clones only, with some absent. Of approximately 46,000 clones listed, roughly 93% are singletons. This clone was found a few times. Its antigen is undetermined. J is TRBJ1-1 and V is TRBV30; D uncertain. The sequence came from a woman younger than 35 in good health and CMV-seronegative. Material for sequencing was PBMCs. The chain's CDR3 is CAWSVRENTEAFF. The CDR3 region has the DNA TGTGCCTGGAGTGTACGGGAGAACACTGAAGCTTTCTTT.